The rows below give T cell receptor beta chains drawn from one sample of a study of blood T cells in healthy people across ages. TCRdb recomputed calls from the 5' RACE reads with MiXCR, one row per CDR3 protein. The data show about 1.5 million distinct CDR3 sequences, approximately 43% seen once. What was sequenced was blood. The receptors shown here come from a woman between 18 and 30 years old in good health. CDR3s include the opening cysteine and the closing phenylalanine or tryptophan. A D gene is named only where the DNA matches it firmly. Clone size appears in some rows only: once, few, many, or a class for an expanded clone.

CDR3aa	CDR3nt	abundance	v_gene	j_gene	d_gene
CSYISGTSYNEQYF	TGCAGCTATATTAGCGGGACTTCCTACAATGAGCAGTACTTC	few	TRBV29-1	TRBJ2-7	TRBD2
CASSVVPGGSYEQYF	TGTGCCAGCAGCGTAGTGCCGGGGGGCTCCTACGAGCAGTACTTC	-	TRBV9	TRBJ2-7	TRBD2
CASSLAPGTAVVYGYTF	TGTGCCAGCAGCTTAGCACCTGGGACAGCCGTAGTCTATGGCTACACCTTC	-	TRBV7-8	TRBJ1-2	TRBD1
CASSVISGNTEAFF	TGTGCCAGCAGTGTGATTTCAGGGAACACTGAAGCTTTCTTT	once	TRBV2	TRBJ1-1	-
CSGGRTLNTEAFF	TGCAGCGGAGGCAGAACGCTGAACACTGAAGCTTTCTTT	-	TRBV29-1	TRBJ1-1	-
CAWNFGTSGDEDTQYF	TGTGCCTGGAACTTTGGGACTAGCGGGGATGAAGATACGCAGTATTTT	few	TRBV30	TRBJ2-3	TRBD2
CASSPSLGLKTQYF	TGTGCCAGCAGTCCAAGCCTTGGGCTCAAGACCCAGTACTTC	once	TRBV28	TRBJ2-5	-
CASSQDGPYEQFF	TGTGCCAGCAGCCAAGACGGCCCTTATGAGCAGTTCTTC	-	TRBV14	TRBJ2-1	-
CASSAPGLANSPLHF	TGTGCCAGCAGCGCCCCGGGACTAGCAAATTCACCCCTCCACTTT	-	TRBV12-3/TRBV12-4	TRBJ1-6	-
CASSYDPGTAYEQYF	TGTGCCAGCAGTTACGACCCAGGGACAGCCTATGAGCAGTACTTC	-	TRBV6-2/TRBV6-3	TRBJ2-5	TRBD1
CASSLRPWGTEAFF	TGTGCCAGCAGTTTACGCCCTTGGGGCACTGAAGCTTTCTTT	-	TRBV27	TRBJ1-1	-
CASSLHFGQGVYEQYF	TGTGCCAGCAGCTTACACTTCGGACAGGGGGTCTACGAGCAGTACTTC	-	TRBV7-8	TRBJ2-7	TRBD1
CASSQRGPYNEQFF	TGTGCCAGCAGCCAAAGGGGTCCCTACAATGAGCAGTTCTTC	many	TRBV14	TRBJ2-1	-
CASEKRGEYNEQFF	TGTGCCTCCGAAAAGCGGGGGGAGTACAATGAGCAGTTCTTC	few	TRBV12-3/TRBV12-4	TRBJ2-1	TRBD2
CSAIRRNTEAFF	TGCAGTGCCATAAGGAGGAACACTGAAGCTTTCTTT	-	TRBV20-1	TRBJ1-1	-
CAISESGREDYGYTF	TGTGCCATCAGTGAGTCCGGCAGGGAAGACTATGGCTACACCTTC	many	TRBV10-3	TRBJ1-2	-
CASSSAVTRGNTEAFF	TGTGCCAGCAGCTCGGCCGTTACGCGGGGGAACACTGAAGCTTTCTTT	-	TRBV7-2	TRBJ1-1	-
CASSFLAGNYEQYF	TGTGCCAGCAGTTTCCTAGCGGGAAACTACGAGCAGTACTTC	-	TRBV12-3/TRBV12-4	TRBJ2-7	TRBD2
CASSIVSAKNIQYF	TGTGCCAGCAGTATAGTAAGCGCCAAAAACATTCAGTACTTC	-	TRBV6-2/TRBV6-3	TRBJ2-4	-
CASSPWTGRVADTQYF	TGTGCCAGCAGCCCTTGGACAGGGAGAGTGGCAGATACGCAGTATTTT	many	TRBV7-8	TRBJ2-3	TRBD1
CATSRDRGPYEQYF	TGTGCCACCAGCAGGGACAGGGGACCCTACGAGCAGTACTTC	few	TRBV15	TRBJ2-7	TRBD1
CSARDGRGTYEQYF	TGCAGTGCTAGAGATGGCAGGGGGACCTACGAGCAGTACTTC	few	TRBV20-1	TRBJ2-7	TRBD1
CASSPPQSGETQYF	TGTGCTAGCAGCCCCCCTCAAAGTGGAGAGACCCAGTACTTC	few	TRBV7-7	TRBJ2-5	-
CASSWVAGEDNEQFF	TGCGCCAGCAGCTGGGTAGCGGGAGAGGACAATGAGCAGTTCTTC	-	TRBV5-1	TRBJ2-1	TRBD2
CASNWGQAYNEQFF	TGTGCCAGCAATTGGGGACAGGCCTACAATGAGCAGTTCTTC	few	TRBV25-1	TRBJ2-1	TRBD1
CASSTGEGLGYTF	TGTGCCAGCAGTACAGGGGAGGGGCTCGGCTACACCTTC	few	TRBV28	TRBJ1-2	TRBD1
CASSLDTGGRYEQYF	TGCGCCAGCAGCTTGGACACAGGGGGCCGGTACGAGCAGTACTTC	few	TRBV5-1	TRBJ2-7	TRBD1
CARSYQRGNYGYTF	TGTGCCCGCAGTTACCAGCGTGGGAACTATGGCTACACCTTC	-	TRBV6-5	TRBJ1-2	-
CAINGVADTQYF	TGTGCCATCAATGGCGTTGCAGATACGCAGTATTTT	few	TRBV10-3	TRBJ2-3	-